This TCR beta chain was identified in a study of blood T cell repertoires in COVID-19. For the study at large: PBMCs, B-cell-depleted T cells, or T cells were the source of the cDNA or gDNA that made up the material.

In the original processing: Reference gene primer amplification yielded estimated nucleated cell counts. Measured with immunoSEQ multiplex PCR; TCRdb has only the in-frame clones, and not every one. That table furnishes V, J and clone size, whereas the DNA furnished D and trimming. The sample consists of under 250,000 clones, around 84% of them appearing once. Specimen: peripheral blood. This TCR came from a woman between 40 and 50 years old who had recovered from COVID-19.

The CDR3 protein is CASRVGGVNTGELFF. The CDR3 DNA reads TGTGCCAGCAGGGTGGGCGGGGTCAACACCGGGGAGCTGTTTTTT. The chain joins TRBV5-6 to TRBJ2-2; possible D gene TRBD2, 6 bases. This CDR3 is built from 15 residues. Germline-derived CDR1 and CDR2 are SGHDT and YYEEEE. The V gene lost 5 bases and the J gene lost 2 bases, with 13 bases spanning the gap.